The 28 T cell receptor beta chains given below trace back to one sample, sequenced in a study of cytomegalovirus exposure and HLA in healthy donors. Use of 60 Vbeta and 13 Jbeta primers characterized the PCR. The method was immunoSEQ multiplex PCR; TCRdb's version includes in-frame clones alone and lacks a portion of them. The table has over 200,000 clones, around four fifths seen once. The sample was PBMCs. The receptors here all came from an older woman in good health and CMV-seropositive.

The rearrangement joins TRBV30 to TRBJ1-3, with D tentatively TRBD1 (6 bases). This CDR3 is 14 amino acids long. V was shortened by 2 bases and J by 4 bases, with 12 bases between the two germline ends. CDR1 GTSNPN and CDR2 SVGIG come from the germline V gene (reference sequence). The CDR3 region has the DNA TGTGCCTGGAGTATAGGGACACTCGGAAACACCATATATTTT. Protein product: CAWSIGTLGNTIYF.

The V gene is TRBV28, the J gene TRBJ1-6; 7 nucleotides match TRBD1. The CDR3 runs 16 residues. Germline CDR1 reads MDHEN; CDR2 reads SYDVKM. The junction had 11 bases not matched to a gene; V was cut back by 5 bases and J by 7 bases. The CDR3 spells CASSLGSWTGNSPLHF. The CDR3 nucleotides are TGTGCCAGCAGTCTGGGGAGTTGGACAGGAAATTCACCCCTCCACTTT.

V gene TRBV5-6 combines with J gene TRBJ2-3; 13 positions agree with TRBD2. The germline V gene has CDR1 SGHDT and CDR2 YYEEEE. CDR3 length: 16 amino acids. Losses at the gene ends were 4 bases for V and 2 bases for J; bases not matched to a gene: 4. The DNA for the CDR3 is TGTGCCAGCAGCCCTGGGACTAGCGGGATCACAGATACGCAGTATTTT. This gives the protein CASSPGTSGITDTQYF.

This chain uses TRBV23-1 with TRBJ2-1, with 8 nucleotides matching TRBD2. TRBV23-1 is treated as an ORF (open reading frame) with a function not yet certain. The length of the CDR3 is 18 residues. Trimming at V came to 0 bases and at J to 5 bases, leaving 12 bases not matched to a gene. CDR3 coding DNA: TGCGCCAGCAGTCAATCCCGCCCTTCGGGACTAGGAAACAATGAGCAGTTCTTC. The encoded protein is CASSQSRPSGLGNNEQFF.

The chain has TRBV30 and TRBJ1-4; D unclear. The CDR3 sequence is 14 residues long. Germline-derived CDR1 and CDR2 are GTSNPN and SVGIG (reference sequence). V was trimmed by 0 bases and J by 8 bases, leaving 13 bases between them. CDR3 in DNA: TGTGCCTGGAGTGTAGTAGCGCACGGAGAAAAACTGTTTTTT. Protein product: CAWSVVAHGEKLFF.

This clone has just a few counts. This chain connects TRBV7-8 to TRBJ2-3, with D possibly being TRBD1 (6 bases). The germline V gene encodes CDR1 SGHVS and CDR2 FQNEAQ. Trimming took 5 bases from V and 2 from J, leaving 17 bases between them. The CDR3 runs 16 residues. The CDR3, as DNA: TGTGCCAGCAGCCCCCGACAGGCCCATAACACAGATACGCAGTATTTT. Translated, it gives CASSPRQAHNTDTQYF.

This clone was observed a handful of times. The rearrangement links TRBV18 to TRBJ2-6; D uncertain. The CDR3 totals 16 residues. The germline V gene has CDR1 KGHSH and CDR2 LQKENI. V lost 2 bases to trimming and J lost 0 bases, with 8 bases between them. Here the CDR3 reads CASSPNSLSGANVLTF. CDR3 sequence (DNA): TGTGCCAGCTCACCAAACAGCCTCTCTGGGGCCAACGTCCTGACTTTC.

This chain connects TRBV28 to TRBJ2-5, with 8 nucleotides matching TRBD2. The V and J ends lost 6 bases and 2 bases, in that order; junction bases with no gene match: 5. Germline V gene lookup returns CDR1 MDHEN and CDR2 SYDVKM. The CDR3 extends over 14 amino acids. CDR3 in DNA: TGTGCCAGCAGCCGGGGGGGCCAACAAGAGACCCAGTACTTC. Translated, it gives CASSRGGQQETQYF. The full variable domain, rest sourced from reference TRBV28 and TRBJ2-5, is DVKVTQSSRYLVKRTGEKVFLECVQDMDHENMFWYRQDPGLGLRLIYFSYDVKMKEKGDIPEGYSVSREKKERFSLILESASTNQTSMYLCASSRGGQQETQYFGPGTRLLVL.

This clone was counted a few times. This chain connects TRBV10-3 to TRBJ1-6; no reliable D call. The ends were cut back, 5 bases at V and 0 bases at J, with 17 bases in the middle. There are 18 residues in the CDR3. Per the germline V gene, CDR1 is ENHRY and CDR2 is SYGVKD. DNA for the CDR3: TGTGCCATCAGTAACACCGGAGGAACTGGCTCCTATAATTCACCCCTCCACTTT. Translating gives CAISNTGGTGSYNSPLHF.

The gene calls are TRBV7-6 and TRBJ2-5; TRBD1 is a possible D gene (7 bases). The CDR3 totals 15 residues. The germline V and J ends were trimmed by 3 bases and 4 bases, with 15 bases remaining between them. The germline gives CDR1 SGHVS, CDR2 FNYEAQ. The CDR3 protein is CASSLGNRGGETQYF. In DNA, the CDR3 is TGTGCCAGCAGCTTGGGGAACAGGGGAGGAGAGACCCAGTACTTC.

This rearrangement joins TRBV7-2 to TRBJ2-1; D unclear. The CDR3 length is 11 residues. Trimming took 5 bases from V and 9 from J, leaving 8 bases between them. CDR1 SGHTA and CDR2 FQGNSA come from the germline V gene. In DNA form, the CDR3 reads TGTGCCAGCAGCCAATTCGGTGAGCAGTTCTTC. Its protein product is CASSQFGEQFF.

This clone was seen just once. The chain employs TRBV5-1 and TRBJ1-1; D might be TRBD1 (6 bases). This CDR3 has 17 residues. CDR1 is SGHRS and CDR2 is YFSETQ in the germline V gene. V lost 4 bases to trimming and J lost 11 bases, with 30 bases between them. The CDR3 loop reads CASSPTKTGQTGRMAFF. CDR3 sequence (DNA): TGCGCCAGCAGCCCAACAAAAACGGGACAAACCGGCAGGATGGCTTTCTTT.

The V and J genes are TRBV11-3 and TRBJ1-1; the D is unclear. Germline CDR1 is SGHNT and CDR2 is YENEEA. Between the trimmed V and J ends, which lost 3 bases and 6 bases, there was a span of 14 bases. The CDR3 contains 14 residues. The CDR3 here is CASSLGSSSAEAFF. The CDR3 DNA follows: TGTGCCAGCAGCTTGGGCAGTAGTTCAGCTGAAGCTTTCTTT.

This clone was detected once. The chain is built from TRBV2 and TRBJ2-5; 7 nucleotides line up with TRBD1. The better agreement between TRBJ2-7 and the DNA end casts doubt on the J call. The CDR3 totals 12 residues. Germline-derived CDR1 and CDR2 are SNHLY and FYNNEI. The DNA of the CDR3 is TGTGCCAGCGGGGGACAGCTCTACGAGCAGTACTTC. As protein: CASGGQLYEQYF.

This clone was seen a few times. The rearrangement joins TRBV9 to TRBJ2-3; 14 nucleotides agree with TRBD2. CDR3 length: 16 amino acids. The trim removed 3 bases at V and 3 bases at J, leaving 3 bases unmatched. Germline loops: CDR1 SGDLS, CDR2 YYNGEE. The chain's CDR3 is CASSGGTSGGTDTQYF. The DNA of the CDR3 is TGTGCCAGCAGCGGAGGGACTAGCGGGGGAACAGATACGCAGTATTTT.

The chain links TRBV5-1 to TRBJ1-4; 8 bases are a match to TRBD1. The CDR3 has 15 amino acids. Germline trimming cut 0 bases from V and 7 bases from J; bases unmatched to any gene: 5. CDR1 SGHRS and CDR2 YFSETQ come from the germline V gene. In nucleotides, the CDR3 is TGCGCCAGCAGCTTGGGAGGACAGGGAGGTGAAAAACTGTTTTTT. This gives the protein CASSLGGQGGEKLFF.

The chain combines TRBV20-1 with TRBJ2-7; the D gene is possibly TRBD1 (5 bases). CDR3 length: 11 residues. Trimming pared 0 bases from V and 6 bases from J, leaving 6 bases between. Germline CDR1 is DFQATT and CDR2 is SNEGSKA (reference sequence). In DNA form, the CDR3 reads TGCAGTGCTAGAGATAGGGGCGAGCAGTACTTC. Translated: CSARDRGEQYF.

This chain links TRBV12-1 with TRBJ2-7; TRBD2, the D gene given by the table, was not confirmed from the DNA. TRBV12-1 is a recognized pseudogene. The CDR3 runs 15 residues. The chain's CDR3 is CASSFEDSRTYEQYF. The DNA for the CDR3 is TGTGCCAGCAGCTTCGAGGACTCGAGGACTTACGAGCAGTACTTC.

There are a few counts of this clone. The chain joins TRBV6-6 to TRBJ2-2, with D possibly matching TRBD1 (5 bases). Germline CDR1 is MNHNY and CDR2 is SVGAGI (reference sequence). This CDR3 has 14 residues. Trimming pared 2 bases from V and 6 bases from J, leaving 10 bases between. CDR3 region: CASSYLQGAGELFF. CDR3 nucleotide sequence: TGTGCCAGCAGTTACCTGCAGGGTGCCGGGGAGCTGTTTTTT.

The rearrangement joins TRBV2 to TRBJ2-3, with TRBD2 as a possible D gene (5 bases). V gave up 2 bases and J gave up 1 base, with 7 bases separating them. CDR3 length: 14 residues. CDR1 is SNHLY and CDR2 is FYNNEI in the germline V gene. CDR3 nucleotide sequence: TGTGCCAGCAGTGAAAACGGGGGCACAGATACGCAGTATTTT. Encoded protein: CASSENGGTDTQYF.

The chain has TRBV9 and TRBJ1-6, with 8 bases lining up with TRBD1. Germline CDR1 SGDLS, CDR2 YYNGEE. This CDR3 has 14 amino acids. The V and J ends lost 2 bases and 9 bases, in that order; junction bases with no gene match: 4. The CDR3 nucleotides are TGTGCCAGCAGCGTTTACAGGGGGGGTTCACCCCTCCACTTT. Translated: CASSVYRGGSPLHF.

J is TRBJ1-4 and V is TRBV18; TRBD1 is a possible D gene (6 bases). CDR1 KGHSH and CDR2 LQKENI come from the germline V gene. The V end lost 6 bases, the J end lost 4 bases, and 15 bases lay between the germline ends. CDR3 size: 15 residues. The CDR3 DNA reads as TGTGCCAGCTCGGCTCAATGGACAGATAATGAAAAACTGTTTTTT. It encodes CASSAQWTDNEKLFF. The whole variable domain, remainder taken from reference TRBV18 and TRBJ1-4, is NAGVMQNPRHLVRRRGQEARLRCSPMKGHSHVYWYRQLPEEGLKFMVYLQKENIIDESGMPKERFSAEFPKEGPSILRIQQVVRGDSAAYFCASSAQWTDNEKLFFGSGTQLSVL.

This chain connects TRBV9 to TRBJ2-7, with D perhaps TRBD2 (6 bases). V lost 0 bases and J 7 bases, leaving 20 bases between the germline ends. Germline CDR1 is SGDLS and CDR2 is YYNGEE. The CDR3 runs 16 residues. Here the CDR3 reads CASSVGMGGPLREQYF. The CDR3 region has the DNA TGTGCCAGCAGCGTAGGCATGGGGGGACCCCTGAGGGAGCAGTACTTC.

This clone was found once. This chain joins TRBV19 and TRBJ1-6; 8 nucleotides agree with TRBD1. This CDR3 is built from 14 residues. CDR1 is LNHDA and CDR2 is SQIVND in the germline V gene (reference sequence). V was pared by 10 bases and J by 7 bases, with 9 bases of the junction left unmatched. The CDR3 here is CATSQGVRNSPLHF. Here the CDR3 DNA reads TGTGCCACCTCACAGGGGGTTAGGAATTCACCCCTCCACTTT. Looking up the rest from reference TRBV19 and TRBJ1-6 gives the full variable domain: DGGITQSPKYLFRKEGQNVTLSCEQNLNHDAMYWYRQDPGQGLRLIYYSQIVNDFQKGDIAEGYSVSREKKESFPLTVTSAQKNPTAFYLCATSQGVRNSPLHFGNGTRLTVT.

The chain carries TRBV30 and TRBJ1-2; 9 bases match TRBD1. Trimming took 2 bases from V and 5 from J; bases not matched to a gene: 12. Germline loops: CDR1 GTSNPN, CDR2 SVGIG (reference sequence). This CDR3 contains 16 residues. The CDR3: CAWSTPGQGSSYGYTF. CDR3 coding DNA: TGTGCCTGGAGTACCCCGGGACAGGGAAGCTCATATGGCTACACCTTC.

This rearrangement joins TRBV5-7 to TRBJ1-1; maybe TRBD1 (6 bases). TRBV5-7 is assigned to the ORF class and has an uncertain function. V dropped 0 bases and J dropped 5 bases, with 11 bases sitting between them. CDR3 size: 14 residues. The CDR3 DNA sequence: TGTGCCAGCAGCTTGGGGGGGCCTAATACTGAAGCTTTCTTT. This codes for CASSLGGPNTEAFF.

The chain joins TRBV5-1 to TRBJ2-3, with a possible D match to TRBD2 (7 bases). Looked up from germline, CDR1 is SGHRS and CDR2 is YFSETQ. V was shortened by 5 bases and J by 2 bases, with 24 bases between the two germline ends. The CDR3 runs 18 residues. The CDR3 DNA follows: TGCGCCAGCAGGGAACTGGCGTGGCGGGGGCCATCCACAGATACGCAGTATTTT. Translation gives CASRELAWRGPSTDTQYF.

The V and J genes are TRBV7-8 and TRBJ2-5; D is uncertain. CDR1 and CDR2 from the germline V gene are SGHVS and FQNEAQ. Trimming took off 5 bases at V and 3 bases at J, with 10 bases between the two ends. The CDR3 spans 13 residues. The CDR3 loop reads CASSQNFKETQYF. In DNA form, the CDR3 reads TGTGCCAGCAGCCAGAATTTTAAAGAGACCCAGTACTTC.